The entry below describes one TCR beta chain. The data derive from a study of T cell changes during pregnancy in multiple sclerosis. Repertoires were generated with immunoSEQ multiplex PCR, while TCRdb's copy carries only in-frame clones and drops some. The repertoire has just under 85,000 clones, approximately 93% of them found once; the top ten carry under 3%. The V end lost 2 bases, the J end lost 1 base, and 11 bases lay between the germline ends. CDR3 length: 15 amino acids. Germline CDR1 reads SGDLS; CDR2 reads YYNGEE. This clonotype was obtained from a female donor with multiple sclerosis, enrolled in a pregnancy study. Sequences were derived from peripheral blood, sampled in the first trimester of pregnancy. V gene TRBV9 combines with J gene TRBJ2-3; a weak D match, TRBD2 (6 bases). This chain's CDR3 is CASSVRPSGTDTQYF. The DNA for the CDR3 is TGTGCCAGCAGCGTCCGTCCTAGCGGCACAGATACGCAGTATTTT.